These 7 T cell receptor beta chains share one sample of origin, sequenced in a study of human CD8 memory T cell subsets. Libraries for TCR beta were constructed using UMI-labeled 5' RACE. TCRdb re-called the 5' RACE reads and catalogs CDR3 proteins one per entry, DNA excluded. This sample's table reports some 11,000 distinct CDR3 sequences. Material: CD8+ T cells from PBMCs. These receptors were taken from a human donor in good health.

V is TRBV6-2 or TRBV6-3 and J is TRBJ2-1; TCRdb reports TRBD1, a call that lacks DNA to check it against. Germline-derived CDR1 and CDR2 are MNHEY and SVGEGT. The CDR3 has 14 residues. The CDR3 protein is CASRGDRGYNEQFF.

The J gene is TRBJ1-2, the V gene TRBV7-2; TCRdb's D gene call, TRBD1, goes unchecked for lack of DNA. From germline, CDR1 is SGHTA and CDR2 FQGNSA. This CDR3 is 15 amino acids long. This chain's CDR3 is CASSLDPGTSYGYTF.

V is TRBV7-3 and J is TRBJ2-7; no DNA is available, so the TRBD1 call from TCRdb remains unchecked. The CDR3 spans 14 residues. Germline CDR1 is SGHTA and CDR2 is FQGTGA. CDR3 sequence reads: CASSEGQGAYEQYF.

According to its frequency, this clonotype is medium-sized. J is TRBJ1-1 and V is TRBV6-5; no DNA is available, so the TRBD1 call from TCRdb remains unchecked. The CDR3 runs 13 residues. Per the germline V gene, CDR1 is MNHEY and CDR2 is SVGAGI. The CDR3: CASSYAGGTEAFF.

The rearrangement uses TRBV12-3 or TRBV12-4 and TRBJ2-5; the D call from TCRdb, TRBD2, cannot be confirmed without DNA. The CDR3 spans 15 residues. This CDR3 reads CASSPGLAGVETQYF.

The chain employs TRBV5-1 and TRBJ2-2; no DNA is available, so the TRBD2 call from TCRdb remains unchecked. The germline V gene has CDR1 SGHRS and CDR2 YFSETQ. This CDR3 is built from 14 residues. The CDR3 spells CASGSGPNTGELFF.

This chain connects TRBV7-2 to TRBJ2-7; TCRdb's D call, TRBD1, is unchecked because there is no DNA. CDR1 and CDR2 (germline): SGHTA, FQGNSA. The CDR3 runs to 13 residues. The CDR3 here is CASSIPGRYEQYF.